This entry concerns a single T cell receptor beta chain. The sample comes from a study of T-cell reconstitution after alpha-beta-depleted transplantation in children. V gave up 1 base and J gave up 5 bases, with 8 bases separating them. This CDR3 comprises 13 residues. TCRbeta library preparation incorporated unique molecular identifiers. TCRdb passed the PCR reads through MiXCR, listing each CDR3 protein once. This sample yields hundreds of thousands of distinct CDR3 sequences, of which roughly 17% are seen a single time; 25% to 30% belongs to the top ten. The material was PBMCs, mostly from graft donor cells, obtained 360 days after TCRalphabeta/CD19-depleted stem cell transplant. The chain has TRBV12-3 or TRBV12-4 and TRBJ2-5; unclear D gene. The TCR comes from a boy under three years old who had a stem cell transplant for Wiskott-Aldrich syndrome, so the T cells may come from the graft donor. This CDR3 reads CASSLGRSETQYF. CDR3 sequence (DNA): TGTGCCAGCAGTTTAGGCAGGTCGGAGACCCAGTACTTC.